Sequencing of this TCR beta chain was carried out in a study of cytomegalovirus exposure and HLA in healthy donors. Per germline, CDR1 SQVTM and CDR2 ANQGSEA. V was cut by 4 bases and J by 11 bases, with 20 bases left in between. The CDR3 covers 13 residues. Whereas donors were nominally healthy upon sampling, unrecorded immune exposures were probable. As to this clone: Its target is unknown.

Use of 60 Vbeta and 13 Jbeta primers characterized the PCR. Clones were read by immunoSEQ multiplex PCR, and TCRdb kept only the in-frame ones, dropping some. The clone table shows 38,000 or so clones, with the ten largest holding approximately 10%. Whole-study results and caveats: Earlier analysis looked at TCR beta V segments, and most were productive about 90% or about 30% of the time.

The TCR sequence derives from a middle-aged man in good health and CMV-seropositive. The genes are TRBV29-1 and TRBJ1-1, with D unclear. The sequenced sample was PBMCs. In DNA form, the CDR3 reads TGCAGCGTTGCGGTAGGGAGGCCCGACGGGGCTTTCTTT. This sequence encodes CSVAVGRPDGAFF.